The 26 T cell receptor beta chains in this list originate from one sample, sequenced in a study of OX40 agonist ivuxolimab in advanced cancers. Libraries were prepared by immunoSEQ multiplex PCR; TCRdb keeps only in-frame clonotypes and omits some of them. The repertoire includes tens of thousands of clones, around 86% of them detected once, and under 3% sits in the top ten. This sample comprised CD4+ or CD8+ T cells sorted from blood, obtained in a trial of the OX40 agonist ivuxolimab. Source of these receptors: an adult with an advanced solid tumor such as melanoma, head and neck, liver or kidney cancer.

The rearrangement joins TRBV28 to TRBJ1-1; TRBD1 aligns across 8 bases. CDR3 length equals 13 residues. The germline gives CDR1 MDHEN, CDR2 SYDVKM. V trimming: 5 bases; J trimming: 3 bases; junction bases outside the gene matches: 2. In DNA form, the CDR3 reads TGTGCCAGCAGTCCAGGGGGCTACACTGAAGCTTTCTTT. It is translated as CASSPGGYTEAFF.

The gene calls are TRBV30 and TRBJ2-1; D unclear. The V gene lost 0 bases and the J gene lost 7 bases, with 7 bases spanning the gap. Germline V CDR1 and CDR2: GTSNPN, SVGIG (reference sequence). This CDR3 comprises 12 residues. The CDR3 region is CAWSVKGNEQFF. CDR3 in DNA: TGTGCCTGGAGTGTAAAAGGGAATGAGCAGTTCTTC.

The rearrangement joins TRBV5-1 to TRBJ2-3; D remains unclear. Germline assignment: CDR1 SGHRS and CDR2 YFSETQ. The CDR3 length is 15 residues. The V end was cut by 0 bases, the J end by 0 bases, with 8 bases between. CDR3 region: CASSLVGSSTDTQYF. DNA for the CDR3: TGCGCCAGCAGCTTGGTCGGGTCTAGCACAGATACGCAGTATTTT. The full variable domain, in which reference TRBV5-1 and TRBJ2-3 provide the parts outside the CDR3, is KAGVTQTPRYLIKTRGQQVTLSCSPISGHRSVSWYQQTPGQGLQFLFEYFSETQRNKGNFPGRFSGRQFSNSRSEMNVSTLELGDSALYLCASSLVGSSTDTQYFGPGTRLTVL.

V usage is TRBV11-3 and J usage is TRBJ1-5; D is undetermined. CDR1 SGHNT and CDR2 YENEEA come from the germline V gene. The CDR3 covers 15 residues. The germline V and J ends were trimmed by 2 bases and 9 bases, with 17 bases remaining between them. CDR3 sequence: CASSLRWQTPRPQHF. CDR3 nucleotides: TGTGCCAGCAGCTTACGTTGGCAGACACCTCGGCCCCAGCATTTT.

This chain uses TRBV11-1 with TRBJ1-2; D possibly corresponds to TRBD1 (6 bases). CDR1 is SGHAT and CDR2 is FQDESV in the germline V gene (reference sequence). Trimming removed 5 bases from V and 3 bases from J, with 16 bases in between. The CDR3 runs to 15 residues. CDR3 amino acids: CASSPEGGNHYGYTF. The CDR3 DNA reads TGTGCCAGCAGCCCAGAGGGGGGGAACCACTATGGCTACACCTTC. Looking up the rest from reference TRBV11-1 and TRBJ1-2 gives the full variable domain: EAEVAQSPRYKITEKSQAVAFWCDPISGHATLYWYRQILGQGPELLVQFQDESVVDDSQLPKDRFSAERLKGVDSTLKIQPAELGDSAMYLCASSPEGGNHYGYTFGSGTRLTVV.

The chain recombines TRBV6-4 with TRBJ2-1, with 7 bases identical to TRBD1. Germline V gene data show CDR1 as MRHNA and CDR2 as SNTAGT. Trimming at V came to 4 bases and at J to 2 bases, leaving 8 bases not matched to a gene. This CDR3 is built from 16 residues. The CDR3 nucleotides are TGTGCCAGCAGTGCCGAAGACAGGGTGCCCTACAATGAGCAGTTCTTC. Translation gives CASSAEDRVPYNEQFF.

The chain is built from TRBV2 and TRBJ1-1; D call uncertain. V lost 6 bases and J lost 3, with 11 bases in between. This CDR3 region has 13 residues. Germline CDR1 is SNHLY and CDR2 is FYNNEI. The CDR3 loop is CASRSQSYTEAFF. The CDR3 region has the DNA TGTGCCAGCAGGTCCCAGAGTTACACTGAAGCTTTCTTT.

The J gene is TRBJ1-6, the V gene TRBV7-9; a weak D match, TRBD1 (5 bases). The germline V gene encodes CDR1 SEHNR and CDR2 FQNEAQ (reference sequence). With 10 bases removed from V and 5 bases from J, the gap between germline ends came to 15 bases. The CDR3 covers 14 residues. In DNA, the CDR3 is TGTGCCACACCTCCGGGGCCGGATAATTCACCCCTCCACTTT. Protein: CATPPGPDNSPLHF.

As to this clone: One end of the junction fails to match germline, which may point to a read error. The rearrangement uses TRBV18 and TRBJ2-1; TRBD1 matches 10 bases. Germline V CDR1 and CDR2: KGHSH, LQKENI. The CDR3 runs 15 residues. The CDR3 DNA reads TGTGCCAGCTCGCCACCCCCCGGGACAGGGGTTGAGCAGTTCTTC. This gives the protein CASSPPPGTGVEQFF.

The chain links TRBV11-2 to TRBJ1-1; 9 nucleotides agree with TRBD1. The germline V gene encodes CDR1 SGHAT and CDR2 FQNNGV. Unmatched junction bases numbered 3, after V lost 6 bases and J lost 4 bases. The CDR3 has 13 residues. CDR3 nucleotides: TGTGCCAGCAGTAGGGACAGGGTCACTGAAGCTTTCTTT. Translated: CASSRDRVTEAFF. Looking up the rest from reference TRBV11-2 and TRBJ1-1 gives the full variable domain: EAGVAQSPRYKIIEKRQSVAFWCNPISGHATLYWYQQILGQGPKLLIQFQNNGVVDDSQLPKDRFSAERLKGVDSTLKIQPAKLEDSAVYLCASSRDRVTEAFFGQGTRLTVV.

This clone has a single count. The chain links TRBV7-2 to TRBJ1-2; D unresolved. In germline, CDR1 is SGHTA, CDR2 FQGNSA. This CDR3 is 15 amino acids long. V dropped 3 bases and J dropped 7 bases, with 18 bases sitting between them. DNA of the CDR3: TGTGCCAGCAGCTTCAACTCCCGGGTGTCGGGTGGCTACACCTTC. Translating gives CASSFNSRVSGGYTF.

The rearrangement links TRBV6-1 to TRBJ2-1, with D tentatively TRBD1 (6 bases). This CDR3 spans 14 amino acids. Per the germline V gene, CDR1 is MNHNS and CDR2 is SASEGT. Between the trimmed V and J ends, which lost 7 bases and 2 bases, there was a span of 12 bases. The CDR3 reads CASIRQAPYNEQFF. The CDR3 DNA follows: TGTGCCAGCATTCGACAGGCACCCTACAATGAGCAGTTCTTC.

This clone has a handful of counts. Other DNA sequences in the same sample also yield this CDR3. This sequence joins TRBV19 and TRBJ1-5; D gene ambiguous. This CDR3 spans 13 amino acids. Germline CDR1 reads LNHDA; CDR2 reads SQIVND (reference sequence). The V and J ends lost 1 base and 4 bases respectively, with 5 bases between them. CDR3 sequence reads: CASSIGVNQPQHF. Here the CDR3 DNA reads TGTGCCAGTAGTATAGGGGTGAATCAGCCCCAGCATTTT.

DNA of the CDR3: TGTGCCAGCAGCTTAGGGCGTTCGAACACTGAAGCTTTCTTT. This codes for CASSLGRSNTEAFF. The gene calls are TRBV7-9 and TRBJ1-1; D gene uncertain. Germline values: CDR1 SEHNR, CDR2 FQNEAQ (reference sequence). The CDR3 totals 14 residues. V dropped 1 base and J dropped 1 base, with 7 bases sitting between them.

The gene calls are TRBV27 and TRBJ2-5, with D unclear. CDR1 and CDR2 from the germline V gene are MNHEY and SMNVEV (reference sequence). This CDR3 has 13 amino acids. V was trimmed by 2 bases and J by 7 bases, leaving 11 bases between them. DNA of the CDR3: TGTGCCAGCAGTTTAGAGCCTGGCGTGACCCAGTACTTC. Residues: CASSLEPGVTQYF.

The V gene is TRBV6-1, the J gene TRBJ1-3, with D possibly being TRBD1 (5 bases). Germline V gene sequence: CDR1 MNHNS, CDR2 SASEGT. V was trimmed by 5 bases and J by 0 bases, leaving 11 bases between them. This CDR3 is built from 15 residues. CDR3 region: CASSSGFLSGNTIYF. The DNA for the CDR3 is TGTGCCAGCAGTTCAGGGTTCCTCTCTGGAAACACCATATATTTT.

The chain is built from TRBV28 and TRBJ1-6, with TRBD1 as a possible D gene (6 bases). The V gene's germline CDR1 is MDHEN and CDR2 SYDVKM. V lost 6 bases to trimming and J lost 5 bases, with 14 bases between them. The CDR3 is 15 residues long. The DNA of the CDR3 is TGTGCCAGCAGACAAAGGACAGATAATAATTCACCCCTCCACTTT. The encoded protein is CASRQRTDNNSPLHF.

The chain combines TRBV6-5 with TRBJ2-2, with D unresolved. Trimming took off 5 bases at V and 3 bases at J, with 13 bases between the two ends. The CDR3 contains 15 residues. CDR1 is MNHEY and CDR2 is SVGAGI in the germline V gene. The CDR3 DNA is TGTGCCAGCAGTAAATCCAGCCCGGACACCGGGGAGCTGTTTTTT. Its translation: CASSKSSPDTGELFF.

The chain couples TRBV7-9 to TRBJ1-5, with D tentatively TRBD1 (5 bases). The CDR3 runs to 16 residues. Germline CDR1 is SEHNR and CDR2 is FQNEAQ (reference sequence). The germline V and J ends were trimmed by 1 base and 1 base, with 11 bases remaining between them. The DNA for the CDR3 is TGTGCCAGCAGCTTAGGAGGGACTGGAAGCAATCAGCCCCAGCATTTT. This translates into CASSLGGTGSNQPQHF.

For this clone: Other DNA sequences of this sample code for an identical CDR3. The chain recombines TRBV28 with TRBJ1-2; D uncertain. The CDR3 consists of 12 residues. Between the trimmed V and J ends, which lost 2 bases and 3 bases, there was a span of 4 bases. CDR1 and CDR2 (germline): MDHEN, SYDVKM. The CDR3 sequence: CASSLGDYGYTF. The CDR3 region has the DNA TGTGCCAGCAGTTTAGGGGACTATGGCTACACCTTC.

This sequence joins TRBV5-4 and TRBJ2-5; D is perhaps TRBD2 (5 bases). CDR1 SGHNT and CDR2 YYREEE come from the germline V gene (reference sequence). The CDR3 contains 14 residues. Trimming cost V 2 bases and J 0 bases, with 8 bases left between them. Here the CDR3 reads CASSFNSDQETQYF. CDR3 sequence (DNA): TGTGCCAGCAGCTTTAATAGCGACCAAGAGACCCAGTACTTC.

The V gene is TRBV6-5, the J gene TRBJ1-1; TRBD1 matches 7 bases. The CDR3 totals 14 residues. Germline V gene lookup returns CDR1 MNHEY and CDR2 SVGAGI. V lost 6 bases to trimming and J lost 1 base; unmatched junction nucleotides: 5. This CDR3 is CASSRTGQNTEAFF. As DNA, the CDR3 is TGTGCCAGCAGCCGGACAGGCCAGAACACTGAAGCTTTCTTT.

V and J are TRBV6-5 and TRBJ2-5; the D call may be TRBD1 or TRBD2 (6 bases each). This CDR3 has 15 amino acids. CDR1 and CDR2 (germline): MNHEY, SVGAGI. Trimming removed 5 bases from V and 5 bases from J, with 18 bases in between. The CDR3 nucleotides read TGTGCCAGCAGTCCCAGGGGAGCGGGTCTGGAGACCCAGTACTTC. This encodes CASSPRGAGLETQYF.

The chain links TRBV30 to TRBJ2-5; 9 bases match TRBD1. The germline V gene encodes CDR1 GTSNPN and CDR2 SVGIG (reference sequence). This CDR3 is 14 amino acids long. V trimming: 1 base; J trimming: 2 bases; junction bases outside the gene matches: 2. CDR3 nucleotide sequence: TGTGCCTGGAGTGCGGGACAGGGTCAAGAGACCCAGTACTTC. Translated: CAWSAGQGQETQYF.

J is TRBJ2-5 and V is TRBV2; possible D gene TRBD2, 5 bases. V was trimmed by 7 bases and J by 7 bases, leaving 13 bases between them. Germline-derived CDR1 and CDR2 are SNHLY and FYNNEI. The CDR3 is 12 amino acids. CDR3 sequence reads: CASNQDEGTQYF. The CDR3 DNA reads as TGTGCCAGCAACCAGGATGAGGGGACCCAGTACTTC.

The rearrangement links TRBV6-6 to TRBJ1-1; D is perhaps TRBD1 (5 bases). This CDR3 has 15 amino acids. CDR1 and CDR2 (germline): MNHNY, SVGAGI (reference sequence). V dropped 3 bases and J dropped 4 bases, with 15 bases sitting between them. CDR3 in DNA: TGTGCCAGCAGTTATTACCGAATCGGGGGCACTGAAGCTTTCTTT. Amino acid sequence: CASSYYRIGGTEAFF.